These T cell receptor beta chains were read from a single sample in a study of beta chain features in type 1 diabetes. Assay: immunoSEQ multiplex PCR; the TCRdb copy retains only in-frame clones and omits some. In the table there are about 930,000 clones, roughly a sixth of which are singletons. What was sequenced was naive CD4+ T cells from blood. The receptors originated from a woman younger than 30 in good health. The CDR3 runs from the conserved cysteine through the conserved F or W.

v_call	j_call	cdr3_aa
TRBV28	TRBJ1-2	CAIRRDLQDGYTF
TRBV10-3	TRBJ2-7	CATGTGATDEQYF
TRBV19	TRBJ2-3	CASSTGLATDTQYF
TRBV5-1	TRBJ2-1	CASSWGQGDRKQFF
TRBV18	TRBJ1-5	CASSSFYSNQPQHF
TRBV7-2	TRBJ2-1	CASSLIPSTGEQFF
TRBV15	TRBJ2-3	CATSREADSLTDTQYF
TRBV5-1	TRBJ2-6	CASSLEGSGSGANVLTF
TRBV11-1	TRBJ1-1	CASSLRQITEAFF
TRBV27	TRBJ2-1	CASSKRFGTTIYNEQFF
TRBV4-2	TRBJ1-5	CASSPTRDRYQPQHF
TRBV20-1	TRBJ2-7	CSANIYEQYF
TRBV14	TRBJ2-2	CASSRSVRGWHSGELFF
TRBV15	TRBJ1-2	CATSNQDRINYGYTF
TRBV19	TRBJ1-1	CASSSTVFTEAFF
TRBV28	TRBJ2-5	CASSFRSSPFWKTQYF
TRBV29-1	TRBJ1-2	CSVERGGIRYGYTF
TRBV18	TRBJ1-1	CASSPPVGTEAFF
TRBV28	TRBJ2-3	CASSPRRGAGHTDTQYF
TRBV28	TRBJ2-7	CASSPQRGGVFYEQYF
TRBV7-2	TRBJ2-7	CASSLVLAGGAYEQYF
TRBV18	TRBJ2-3	CASSPLGLAENTDTQYF